This T cell receptor (beta chain) was observed in a study of spatial heterogeneity in lung cancer. As for time point: sample taken at primary tumor resection. This clonotype is medium-sized by share. Antigen specificity is unknown. General study points: Expanded alpha and beta TCR counts within tumors tracked tumor mutation counts.

Germline trimming cut 3 bases from V and 5 bases from J; bases unmatched to any gene: 11. The CDR3 loop spans 16 amino acids. Looked up from germline, CDR1 is SGHVS and CDR2 is FNYEAQ. TCRdb ran MiXCR on the 5' RACE reads and lists one entry per CDR3 protein. The sample lists approximately 7,500 distinct CDR3 sequences, under 3.5% seen once, with approximately 16% in the top ten. The TCR sequence derives from a male donor with early-stage non-small cell lung cancer. This chain connects TRBV7-6 to TRBJ2-7, with TRBD1 matching over 9 bases. The source material was lung tumor tissue, sampled at surgery. The CDR3 loop is CASSFLGQGILDEQYF. The CDR3 region has the DNA TGTGCCAGCAGCTTCCTAGGACAGGGGATCCTTGACGAGCAGTACTTC.